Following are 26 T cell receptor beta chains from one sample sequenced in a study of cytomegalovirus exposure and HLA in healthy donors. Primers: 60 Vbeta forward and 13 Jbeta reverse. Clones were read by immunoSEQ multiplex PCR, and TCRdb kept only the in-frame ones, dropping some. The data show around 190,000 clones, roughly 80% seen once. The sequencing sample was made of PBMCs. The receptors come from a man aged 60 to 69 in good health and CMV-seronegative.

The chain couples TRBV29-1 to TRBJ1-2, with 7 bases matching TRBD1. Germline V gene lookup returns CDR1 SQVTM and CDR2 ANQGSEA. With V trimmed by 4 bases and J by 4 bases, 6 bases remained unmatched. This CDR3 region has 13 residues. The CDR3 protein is CSVATGSSYGYTF. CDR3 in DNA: TGCAGCGTTGCGACAGGGTCGAGCTATGGCTACACCTTC.

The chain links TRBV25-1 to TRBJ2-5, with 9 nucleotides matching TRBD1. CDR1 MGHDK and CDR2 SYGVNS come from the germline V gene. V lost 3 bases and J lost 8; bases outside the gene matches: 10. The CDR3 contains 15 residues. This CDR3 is CASSDPGTGSRTQYF. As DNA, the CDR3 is TGTGCCAGCAGTGACCCCGGGACAGGGTCTCGCACCCAGTACTTC.

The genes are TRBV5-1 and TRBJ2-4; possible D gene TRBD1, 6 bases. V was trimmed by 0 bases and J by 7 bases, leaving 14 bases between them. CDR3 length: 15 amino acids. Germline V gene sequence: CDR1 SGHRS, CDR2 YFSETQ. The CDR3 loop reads CASSLGSPGANIQYF. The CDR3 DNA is TGCGCCAGCAGCTTGGGTTCACCAGGGGCCAACATTCAGTACTTC. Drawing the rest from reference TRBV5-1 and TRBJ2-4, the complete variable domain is KAGVTQTPRYLIKTRGQQVTLSCSPISGHRSVSWYQQTPGQGLQFLFEYFSETQRNKGNFPGRFSGRQFSNSRSEMNVSTLELGDSALYLCASSLGSPGANIQYFGAGTRLSVL.

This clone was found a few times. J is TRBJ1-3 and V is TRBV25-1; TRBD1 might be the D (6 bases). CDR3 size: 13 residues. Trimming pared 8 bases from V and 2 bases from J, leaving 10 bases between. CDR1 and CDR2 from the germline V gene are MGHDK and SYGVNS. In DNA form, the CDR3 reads TGTGCCAGCCTGTCAGGGGCTGGAAACACCATATATTTT. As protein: CASLSGAGNTIYF.

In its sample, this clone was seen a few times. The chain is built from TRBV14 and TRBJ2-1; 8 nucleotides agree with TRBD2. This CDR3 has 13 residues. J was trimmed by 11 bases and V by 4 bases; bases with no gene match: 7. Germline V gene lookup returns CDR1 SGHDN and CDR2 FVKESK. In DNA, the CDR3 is TGTGCCAGCAGCCCCACAGCGGGGGCCCAGCAGTTCTTC. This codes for CASSPTAGAQQFF.

CDR3 region: CASSRTENPYEQYF. In DNA form, the CDR3 reads TGTGCCAGCTCTCGGACTGAGAACCCCTACGAGCAGTACTTC. The gene calls are TRBV18 and TRBJ2-7, with D tentatively TRBD2 (5 bases). The length of the CDR3 is 14 residues. Germline values: CDR1 KGHSH, CDR2 LQKENI. V lost 6 bases, J lost 2 bases, and 14 bases lay in between.

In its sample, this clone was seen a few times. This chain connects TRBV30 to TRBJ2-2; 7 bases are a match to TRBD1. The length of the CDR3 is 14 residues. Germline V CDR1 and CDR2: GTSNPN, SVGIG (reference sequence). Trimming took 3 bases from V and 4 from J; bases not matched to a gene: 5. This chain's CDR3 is CAWSRTGRTGELFF. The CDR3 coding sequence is TGTGCCTGGAGCCGGACAGGCCGCACCGGGGAGCTGTTTTTT.

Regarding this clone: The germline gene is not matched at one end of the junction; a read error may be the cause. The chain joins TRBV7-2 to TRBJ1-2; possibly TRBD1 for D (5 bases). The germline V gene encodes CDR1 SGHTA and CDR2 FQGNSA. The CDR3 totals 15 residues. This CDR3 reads CASSPVGGSNYGYPF. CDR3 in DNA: TGTGCCAGCAGCCCCGTTGGGGGGTCTAACTATGGCTACCCCTTC.

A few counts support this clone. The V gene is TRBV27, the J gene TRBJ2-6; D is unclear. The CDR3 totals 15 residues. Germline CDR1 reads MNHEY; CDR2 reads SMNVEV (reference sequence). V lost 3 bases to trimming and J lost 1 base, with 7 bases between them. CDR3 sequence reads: CASSFTQSGANVLTF. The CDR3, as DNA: TGTGCCAGCAGTTTTACCCAGTCTGGGGCCAACGTCCTGACTTTC.

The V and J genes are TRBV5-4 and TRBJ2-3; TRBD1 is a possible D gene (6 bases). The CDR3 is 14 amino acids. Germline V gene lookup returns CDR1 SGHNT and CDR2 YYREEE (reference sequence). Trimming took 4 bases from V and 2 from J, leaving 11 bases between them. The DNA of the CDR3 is TGTGCCAGCAGCGTGGACAGTTTCACAGATACGCAGTATTTT. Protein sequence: CASSVDSFTDTQYF.

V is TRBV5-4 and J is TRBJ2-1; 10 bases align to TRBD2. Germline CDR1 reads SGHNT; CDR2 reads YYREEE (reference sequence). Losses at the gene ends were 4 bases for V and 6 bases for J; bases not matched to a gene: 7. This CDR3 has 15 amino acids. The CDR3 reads CASSPSGGAANEQFF. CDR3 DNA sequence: TGTGCCAGCAGCCCAAGCGGGGGGGCCGCCAATGAGCAGTTCTTC.

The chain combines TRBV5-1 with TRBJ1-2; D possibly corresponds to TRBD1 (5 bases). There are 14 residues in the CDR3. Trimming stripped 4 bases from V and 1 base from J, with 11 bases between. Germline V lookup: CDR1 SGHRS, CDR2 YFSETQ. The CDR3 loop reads CASSPGQSNYGYTF. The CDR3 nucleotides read TGCGCCAGCAGCCCAGGACAAAGTAACTATGGCTACACCTTC.

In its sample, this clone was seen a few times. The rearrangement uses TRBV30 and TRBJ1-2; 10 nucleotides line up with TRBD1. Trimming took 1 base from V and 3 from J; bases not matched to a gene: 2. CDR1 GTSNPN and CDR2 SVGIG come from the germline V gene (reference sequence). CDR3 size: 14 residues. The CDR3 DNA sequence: TGTGCCTGGAGTGGGACAGGGGGATACTATGGCTACACCTTC. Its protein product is CAWSGTGGYYGYTF.

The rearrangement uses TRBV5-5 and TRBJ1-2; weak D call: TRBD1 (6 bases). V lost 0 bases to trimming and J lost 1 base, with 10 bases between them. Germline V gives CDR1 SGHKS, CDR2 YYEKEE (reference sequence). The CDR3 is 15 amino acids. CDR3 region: CASSLGQDLNYGYTF. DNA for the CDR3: TGTGCCAGCAGCTTGGGACAGGACCTTAACTATGGCTACACCTTC. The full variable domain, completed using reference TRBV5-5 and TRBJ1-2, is DAGVTQSPTHLIKTRGQQVTLRCSPISGHKSVSWYQQVLGQGPQFIFQYYEKEERGRGNFPDRFSARQFPNYSSELNVNALLLGDSALYLCASSLGQDLNYGYTFGSGTRLTVV.

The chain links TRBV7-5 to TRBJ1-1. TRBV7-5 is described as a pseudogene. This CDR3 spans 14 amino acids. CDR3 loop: CARSLAPENHEAFF. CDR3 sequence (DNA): TGTGCCAGAAGCTTAGCTCCCGAGAACCATGAAGCTTTCTTT.

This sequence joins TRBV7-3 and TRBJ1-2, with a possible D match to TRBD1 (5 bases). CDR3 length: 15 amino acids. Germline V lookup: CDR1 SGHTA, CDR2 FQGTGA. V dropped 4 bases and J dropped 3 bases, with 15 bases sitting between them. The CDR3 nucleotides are TGTGCCAGCAGCTCCCCCTGGCCAGGGCACTATGGCTACACCTTC. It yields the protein CASSSPWPGHYGYTF.

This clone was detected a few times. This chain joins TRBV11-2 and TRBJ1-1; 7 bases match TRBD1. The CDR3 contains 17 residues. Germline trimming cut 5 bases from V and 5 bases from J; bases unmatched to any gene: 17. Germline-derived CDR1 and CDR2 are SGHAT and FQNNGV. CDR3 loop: CASSPELNYRGWTEAFF. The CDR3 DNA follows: TGTGCCAGCAGCCCCGAACTTAATTACAGGGGTTGGACTGAAGCTTTCTTT.

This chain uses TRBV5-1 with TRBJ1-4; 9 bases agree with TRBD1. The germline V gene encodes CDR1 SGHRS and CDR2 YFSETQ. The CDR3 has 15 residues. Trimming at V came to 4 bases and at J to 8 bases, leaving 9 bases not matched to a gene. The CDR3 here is CASSLRTGEKEKLFF. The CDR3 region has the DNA TGCGCCAGCAGCCTACGGACAGGGGAAAAAGAAAAACTGTTTTTT.

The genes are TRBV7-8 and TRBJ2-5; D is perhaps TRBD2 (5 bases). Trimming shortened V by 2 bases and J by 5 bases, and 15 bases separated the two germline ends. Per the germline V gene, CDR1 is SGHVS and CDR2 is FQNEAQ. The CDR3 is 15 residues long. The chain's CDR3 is CASSLFSLGGETQYF. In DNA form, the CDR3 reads TGTGCCAGCAGCTTATTTTCACTAGGTGGGGAGACCCAGTACTTC. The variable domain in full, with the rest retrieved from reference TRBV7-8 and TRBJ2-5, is GAGVSQSPRYKVAKRGQDVALRCDPISGHVSLFWYQQALGQGPEFLTYFQNEAQLDKSGLPSDRFFAERPEGSVSTLKIQRTQQEDSAVYLCASSLFSLGGETQYFGPGTRLLVL.

This CDR3 reads CASSQDQTGGYITEAFF. The CDR3 DNA reads as TGCGCCAGCAGCCAAGATCAAACAGGGGGATATATCACTGAAGCTTTCTTT. This chain uses TRBV4-1 with TRBJ1-1; 8 nucleotides line up with TRBD1. CDR1 and CDR2 (germline): MGHRA, YSYEKL. The CDR3 totals 17 residues. V was pared by 0 bases and J by 4 bases, with 10 bases of the junction left unmatched.

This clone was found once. This CDR3 is CASSPGTSGTDTQYF. CDR3 coding DNA: TGTGCCAGCAGCCCCGGGACTAGCGGCACAGATACGCAGTATTTT. The gene calls are TRBV6-1 and TRBJ2-3; 10 nucleotides agree with TRBD2. Germline V CDR1 and CDR2: MNHNS, SASEGT. The CDR3 is made up of 15 amino acids. Losses at the gene ends were 6 bases for V and 1 base for J; bases not matched to a gene: 4.

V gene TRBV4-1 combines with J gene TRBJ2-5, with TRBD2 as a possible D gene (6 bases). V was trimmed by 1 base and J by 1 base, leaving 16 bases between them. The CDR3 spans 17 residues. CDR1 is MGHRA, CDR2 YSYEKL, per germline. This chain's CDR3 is CASSQAGTLTLQETQYF. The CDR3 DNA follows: TGCGCCAGCAGCCAAGCGGGGACTTTAACGCTCCAAGAGACCCAGTACTTC.

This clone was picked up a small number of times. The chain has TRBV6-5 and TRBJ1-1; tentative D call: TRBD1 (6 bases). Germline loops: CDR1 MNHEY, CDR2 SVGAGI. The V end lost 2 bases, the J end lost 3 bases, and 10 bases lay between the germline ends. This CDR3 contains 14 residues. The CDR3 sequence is CASSYGGLDTEAFF. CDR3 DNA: TGTGCCAGCAGTTACGGGGGCCTAGACACTGAAGCTTTCTTT.

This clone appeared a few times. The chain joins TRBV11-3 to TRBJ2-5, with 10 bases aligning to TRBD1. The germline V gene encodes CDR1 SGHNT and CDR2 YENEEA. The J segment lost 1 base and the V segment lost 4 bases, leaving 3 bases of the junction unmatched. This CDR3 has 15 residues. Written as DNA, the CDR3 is TGTGCCAGCAGCTGGGGGACAGGGGCCCAAGAGACCCAGTACTTC. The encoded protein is CASSWGTGAQETQYF.

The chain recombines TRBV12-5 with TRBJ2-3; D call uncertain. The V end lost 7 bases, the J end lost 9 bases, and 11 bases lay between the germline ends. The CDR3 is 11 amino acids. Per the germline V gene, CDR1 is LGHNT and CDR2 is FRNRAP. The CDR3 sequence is CASARLSTQYF. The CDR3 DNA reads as TGTGCTAGTGCCCGCCTGAGCACGCAGTATTTT.

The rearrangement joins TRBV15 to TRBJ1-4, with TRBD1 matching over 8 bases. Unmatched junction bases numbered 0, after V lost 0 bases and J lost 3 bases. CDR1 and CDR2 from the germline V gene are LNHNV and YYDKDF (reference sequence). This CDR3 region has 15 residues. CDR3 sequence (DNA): TGTGCCACCAGCAGAGAGACAGGGGCTAATGAAAAACTGTTTTTT. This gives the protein CATSRETGANEKLFF. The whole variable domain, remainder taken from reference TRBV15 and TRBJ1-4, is DAMVIQNPRYQVTQFGKPVTLSCSQTLNHNVMYWYQQKSSQAPKLLFHYYDKDFNNEADTPDNFQSRRPNTSFCFLDIRSPGLGDTAMYLCATSRETGANEKLFFGSGTQLSVL.